These 3 T cell receptor beta chains share one sample of origin, sequenced in a study of cytomegalovirus exposure and HLA in healthy donors. Primers included in the PCR were 60 Vbeta and 13 Jbeta primers. Using immunoSEQ multiplex PCR, the repertoire was profiled, and TCRdb retains in-frame clones only, with some absent. The sample lists about 200,000 clones, approximately 79% occurring once. Sequenced material: PBMCs. The receptors stem from a man in his forties or fifties in good health and CMV-seronegative.

This clone was seen a single time. The chain couples TRBV5-1 to TRBJ2-7; weak D call: TRBD1 (6 bases). CDR3 length: 13 residues. Germline V gene sequence: CDR1 SGHRS, CDR2 YFSETQ. Trimming stripped 4 bases from V and 3 bases from J, with 11 bases between. The DNA of the CDR3 is TGCGCCAGCAGCGATACAGGGAACTACGAGCAGTACTTC. It is translated as CASSDTGNYEQYF.

The chain employs TRBV9 and TRBJ2-7, with D maybe TRBD1 (5 bases). Germline values: CDR1 SGDLS, CDR2 YYNGEE. With 0 bases removed from V and 0 bases from J, the gap between germline ends came to 7 bases. The CDR3 spans 14 residues. The DNA of the CDR3 is TGTGCCAGCAGCGTAGCGGACACCTCCTACGAGCAGTACTTC. Amino acid sequence: CASSVADTSYEQYF.

This rearrangement joins TRBV28 to TRBJ2-1, with 11 bases that match TRBD2. Germline lookup yields CDR1 MDHEN and CDR2 SYDVKM. J gave up 0 bases and V 4 bases, and 8 bases lay outside the gene matches. This CDR3 comprises 18 residues. For the CDR3, the DNA is TGTGCCAGCAGTTCGTATGGGACTAGCGGAAGCTCCTACAATGAGCAGTTCTTC. Translating gives CASSSYGTSGSSYNEQFF.